These 9 T cell receptor beta chains were all obtained from the same sample, sequenced in a study of identical twins (dated by TCRdb to the mid-2010s). The library was made by 5' RACE. The instrument given in TCRdb is Illumina HiSeq 2000. TCRdb reran the public reads through fastp at Q25 and MiXCR, keeping productive beta chains. Identical CDR3 proteins give one entry, which carries the most common genes and DNA. In all, the sample holds a few hundred thousand distinct CDR3 sequences, and roughly 13% of those were seen once. The top ten clones comprise about 4.1% of the sample. These sequences were also reported in another study, on yellow fever vaccine responses in identical twins.

Sequencing was performed on memory (CD45RO+) T cells sorted from blood. The cell subset or site label for this specimen denotes: CD45RO+ enriched T cells. The receptors originated from a woman aged 18-35 years in good health.

The chain joins TRBV2 to TRBJ2-1; no clear D gene. Deletions cut 5 bases from V and 5 bases from J, with 16 bases between. Germline CDR1 SNHLY, CDR2 FYNNEI. This CDR3 has 15 residues. The CDR3 DNA is TGTGCCAGCAGTCCCTTGGCCGGGCGGAACAATGAGCAGTTCTTC. Its protein is CASSPLAGRNNEQFF.

This clonotype appeared a few times. This chain connects TRBV20-1 to TRBJ2-7; 11 nucleotides align to TRBD1. The germline V gene has CDR1 DFQATT and CDR2 SNEGSKA (reference sequence). CDR3 size: 13 residues. After removal of 3 bases from V and 6 bases from J, the junction contained 4 bases not matched to a gene. CDR3 bases: TGCAGTGCTAGGGACAGGGGGCTCTCCGAGCAGTACTTC. Translating it yields CSARDRGLSEQYF.

In this sample, this clonotype turned up many times. This sequence joins TRBV25-1 and TRBJ1-2; D gene ambiguous. Per germline, CDR1 MGHDK and CDR2 SYGVNS. Trimming left V 6 bases short and J 0 bases short, with 17 bases between. CDR3 size: 16 residues. CDR3 protein: CASSQPVRRSNYGYTF. The DNA for the CDR3 is TGTGCCAGCAGCCAACCAGTGAGACGGTCTAACTATGGCTACACCTTC.

This clonotype was detected only a few times. The chain links TRBV20-1 to TRBJ2-5; maybe TRBD2 (5 bases). V lost 5 bases to trimming and J lost 1 base, with 17 bases between them. Germline CDR1 and CDR2: DFQATT and SNEGSKA (reference sequence). CDR3 size: 15 residues. The CDR3 is CSAYDINGVQETQYF. In DNA form, the CDR3 reads TGCAGTGCTTACGACATAAACGGGGTCCAAGAGACCCAGTACTTC.

Only a few counts were recorded for this clonotype. The V call is TRBV7-9, the J call TRBJ2-5, with D tentatively TRBD1 or TRBD2 (5 bases each). V lost 6 bases to trimming and J lost 1 base, with 18 bases between them. The CDR3 sequence is 16 residues long. Germline V gene data show CDR1 as SEHNR and CDR2 as FQNEAQ (reference sequence). Written as DNA, the CDR3 is TGTGCCAGCAGTCCCGGGGCCCGAATGTTCCAAGAGACCCAGTACTTC. Translation gives CASSPGARMFQETQYF.

This clonotype occurred many times. The chain carries TRBV29-1 and TRBJ1-1; D gene uncertain. The ends were cut back, 5 bases at V and 0 bases at J, with 10 bases in the middle. The CDR3 has 13 residues. Germline CDR1 and CDR2: SQVTM and ANQGSEA. CDR3: CSVTPGLNTEAFF. For the CDR3, the DNA is TGCAGCGTTACTCCGGGATTGAACACTGAAGCTTTCTTT.

There are a few counts of this clonotype. The V call is TRBV3-1, the J call TRBJ2-2; tentatively, D is TRBD2 (5 bases). Germline loops: CDR1 LGHDT, CDR2 YNNKEL (reference sequence). The CDR3 consists of 13 residues. Trimming took off 5 bases at V and 5 bases at J, with 9 bases between the two ends. This CDR3 reads CASSSLATGELFF. CDR3 in DNA: TGTGCCAGCAGCTCGTTAGCGACCGGGGAGCTGTTTTTT.

V is TRBV24-1 and J is TRBJ2-7; tentatively, D is TRBD1 (6 bases). V was cut by 1 base and J by 6 bases, with 12 bases left in between. The CDR3 runs 14 residues. CDR1 and CDR2 (germline): KGHDR, SFDVKD. The CDR3 DNA is TGTGCCACCAGTGATTTCCCTACAGGGACCGAGCAGTACTTC. Encoded protein: CATSDFPTGTEQYF.

V and J are TRBV7-2 and TRBJ2-1, with D perhaps TRBD2 (6 bases). With 2 bases removed from V and 4 bases from J, the gap between germline ends came to 12 bases. This CDR3 spans 15 amino acids. Germline values: CDR1 SGHTA, CDR2 FQGNSA. CDR3 region: CASSLYGGEYNEQFF. The CDR3, as DNA: TGTGCCAGCAGCTTATATGGCGGGGAGTACAATGAGCAGTTCTTC. Using reference TRBV7-2 and TRBJ2-1 for the parts outside the CDR3, the full variable domain is GAGVSQSPSNKVTEKGKDVELRCDPISGHTALYWYRQSLGQGLEFLIYFQGNSAPDKSGLPSDRFSAERTGGSVSTLTIQRTQQEDSAVYLCASSLYGGEYNEQFFGPGTRLTVL.